One and the same sample provided the 6 T cell receptor beta chains below, sequenced in a study of T cell responses to AZD1222 COVID-19 vaccine. Repertoires were generated with immunoSEQ multiplex PCR, while TCRdb's copy carries only in-frame clones and drops some. This sample has about 130,000 clones, with around 93% found just once. The specimen was peripheral blood, collected 28 days after the second AZD1222 dose. The receptors were gathered from an adult who received the AZD1222 COVID-19 vaccine.

The genes are TRBV18 and TRBJ2-1; TRBD1 matches at 7 bases. The CDR3 covers 15 residues. The V gene end was trimmed by 5 bases and the J gene end by 2 bases; junction bases not matched to a gene: 6. CDR1 is KGHSH, CDR2 LQKENI, per germline. The CDR3 sequence is CASSSTGAPYNEQFF. CDR3 DNA sequence: TGTGCCAGCTCATCCACAGGGGCCCCCTACAATGAGCAGTTCTTC.

This chain uses TRBV9 with TRBJ1-1, with TRBD1 matching 8 bases. V lost 0 bases to trimming and J lost 7 bases; unmatched junction nucleotides: 8. Germline V gene data show CDR1 as SGDLS and CDR2 as YYNGEE. There are 15 residues in the CDR3. The CDR3 protein is CASSVVGRGLDEAFF. In DNA, the CDR3 is TGTGCCAGCAGCGTAGTGGGCAGGGGGCTTGATGAAGCTTTCTTT.

The CDR3 DNA follows: TGCGCCAGCAGCCAAGATAGCGGCGCCCGCACTGAAGCTTTCTTT. Translating it yields CASSQDSGARTEAFF. The chain links TRBV4-1 to TRBJ1-1; D gene uncertain. The CDR3 sequence is 15 residues long. In germline, CDR1 is MGHRA, CDR2 YSYEKL. V was trimmed by 0 bases and J by 4 bases, leaving 12 bases between them.

This chain connects TRBV5-1 to TRBJ1-5, with no clear D. V lost 3 bases and J 2 bases, leaving 12 bases between the germline ends. From germline, CDR1 is SGHRS and CDR2 YFSETQ. The CDR3 spans 15 residues. The CDR3 protein is CASSYTGERNQPQHF. DNA of the CDR3: TGCGCCAGCAGCTACACCGGAGAACGCAATCAGCCCCAGCATTTT.

The chain is built from TRBV6-5 and TRBJ2-7, with a tentative D call TRBD1 (6 bases). This CDR3 has 13 amino acids. Trimming shortened V by 2 bases and J by 9 bases, and 14 bases separated the two germline ends. Germline CDR1 and CDR2: MNHEY and SVGAGI. This chain's CDR3 is CASSYASGVGQYF. The CDR3 DNA reads as TGTGCCAGCAGTTACGCTTCAGGGGTAGGGCAGTACTTC.

The chain combines TRBV19 with TRBJ1-1; D may be TRBD1 (5 bases). Trimming cost V 10 bases and J 5 bases, with 14 bases left between them. The germline CDR1 and CDR2 sequences are LNHDA and SQIVND (reference sequence). This CDR3 has 12 residues. CDR3 in amino acids: CATWQGATEAFF. The DNA for the CDR3 is TGTGCCACCTGGCAAGGGGCTACTGAAGCTTTCTTT. The full variable domain, completed using reference TRBV19 and TRBJ1-1, is DGGITQSPKYLFRKEGQNVTLSCEQNLNHDAMYWYRQDPGQGLRLIYYSQIVNDFQKGDIAEGYSVSREKKESFPLTVTSAQKNPTAFYLCATWQGATEAFFGQGTRLTVV.